These 13 T cell receptor beta chains were sequenced from one sample in a study of blood T cell repertoires in COVID-19 (dated by TCRdb to about 2020). Receptor amplification or capture employed the immunoSEQ multiplex PCR assay. Imported from immuneACCESS, the table was reduced by TCRdb to in-frame sequences with V and J called. These copies leave out some clones; in studies compared against another copy, an unresolved V gene accounts for under half, and the cause of the remainder is not known. Counted in this sample were about 240,000 clones; roughly 86% of them appeared once. The top ten clonotypes cover more than 6.5% of the sample. The source material was peripheral blood. The receptors originated from a woman between 70 and 85 years old with active or convalescent COVID-19.

The chain is built from TRBV3-1 (or the pseudogene TRBV3-2) and TRBJ2-1; 12 bases line up with TRBD2. Germline values: CDR1 LGHDT, CDR2 YNNKEL (reference sequence). This CDR3 region has 18 residues. V dropped 2 bases and J dropped 0; count of bases not matched to a gene: 5. CDR3 DNA: TGTGCCAGCAGCCAATTCCTAGCGGGGGGGAGCTCCTACAATGAGCAGTTCTTC. Protein product: CASSQFLAGGSSYNEQFF.

The V call is TRBV6-2 or TRBV6-3, the J call TRBJ1-2; possibly TRBD1 for D (5 bases). The germline V gene has CDR1 MNHEY and CDR2 SVGEGT. The ends were cut back, 7 bases at V and 8 bases at J, with 20 bases in the middle. This CDR3 has 14 residues. The CDR3 is CASTPDSRVGGYTF. The CDR3 coding sequence is TGTGCCAGCACCCCCGACAGTCGCGTAGGGGGCTACACCTTC.

The chain has TRBV6-5 and TRBJ1-1; D possibly corresponds to TRBD1 (6 bases). V shed 7 bases and J shed 0 bases, with 9 bases lying between them. Germline values: CDR1 MNHEY, CDR2 SVGAGI. The CDR3 contains 13 residues. The CDR3 is CASTGQLNTEAFF. CDR3 bases: TGTGCCAGCACTGGACAGCTGAACACTGAAGCTTTCTTT.

V and J are TRBV6-5 and TRBJ1-4; 9 bases map to TRBD1. The CDR3 loop spans 14 amino acids. The V segment lost 5 bases and the J segment 6 bases; nucleotides outside the gene matches: 4. Germline values: CDR1 MNHEY, CDR2 SVGAGI. Written as DNA, the CDR3 is TGTGCCAGCAGTCGGACAGGGGAACATGAAAAACTGTTTTTT. It specifies CASSRTGEHEKLFF.

Here the CDR3 DNA reads TGTGCCATCAGTGAGCAGACAGGGGGCGAAGTCGGCTACACCTTC. It specifies CAISEQTGGEVGYTF. The chain is built from TRBV10-3 and TRBJ1-2; TRBD1 matches at 10 bases. With V trimmed by 2 bases and J by 8 bases, 8 bases remained unmatched. There are 15 residues in the CDR3. Looked up from germline, CDR1 is ENHRY and CDR2 is SYGVKD.

This sequence joins TRBV4-2 and TRBJ1-5, with D hard to call. With 5 bases removed from V and 5 bases from J, the gap between germline ends came to 13 bases. The germline gives CDR1 LGHNA, CDR2 YNFKEQ. The CDR3 totals 14 residues. CDR3 sequence reads: CASSGLGSDQPQHF. CDR3 DNA: TGTGCCAGCAGCGGCCTTGGCAGCGATCAGCCCCAGCATTTT.

This chain uses TRBV25-1 with TRBJ1-6; a possible D gene is TRBD1 (5 bases). The V gene's germline CDR1 is MGHDK and CDR2 SYGVNS. The CDR3 covers 17 residues. The germline V and J ends were trimmed by 3 bases and 6 bases, with 18 bases remaining between them. This CDR3 reads CASSEEGNPRVNSPLHF. The CDR3 DNA follows: TGTGCCAGCAGTGAGGAGGGCAACCCCAGGGTTAATTCACCCCTCCACTTT. Full variable domain (rest looked up from reference TRBV25-1 and TRBJ1-6): EADIYQTPRYLVIGTGKKITLECSQTMGHDKMYWYQQDPGMELHLIHYSYGVNSTEKGDLSSESTVSRIRTEHFPLTLESARPSHTSQYLCASSEEGNPRVNSPLHFGNGTRLTVT.

The rearrangement uses TRBV7-2 and TRBJ2-1; 8 bases are shared with TRBD2. This CDR3 spans 11 amino acids. The J segment lost 12 bases and the V segment lost 5 bases, leaving 3 bases of the junction unmatched. In germline, CDR1 is SGHTA, CDR2 FQGNSA. The CDR3 sequence is CASSLAGGQFF. The CDR3 DNA reads as TGTGCCAGCAGCCTCGCGGGGGGGCAGTTCTTC.

The chain carries TRBV2 and TRBJ2-2; 8 positions agree with TRBD2. Germline assignment: CDR1 SNHLY and CDR2 FYNNEI. Unmatched junction bases numbered 8, after V lost 7 bases and J lost 1 base. There are 16 residues in the CDR3. CDR3: CASTLSAGGNTGELFF. CDR3 nucleotide sequence: TGTGCCAGCACCTTGAGCGCGGGGGGGAACACCGGGGAGCTGTTTTTT.

This clone came up a few times. The chain has TRBV5-1 and TRBJ2-2; 7 nucleotides match TRBD1. Per the germline V gene, CDR1 is SGHRS and CDR2 is YFSETQ. V lost 4 bases and J lost 0; bases outside the gene matches: 6. The CDR3 loop spans 16 amino acids. CDR3 amino acids: CASSPRTGANTGELFF. CDR3 DNA sequence: TGCGCCAGCAGCCCCCGGACAGGCGCGAACACCGGGGAGCTGTTTTTT.

This clone was observed a single time. This chain joins TRBV7-2 and TRBJ2-3, with 7 bases fitting TRBD2. This CDR3 region has 16 residues. Germline V CDR1 and CDR2: SGHTA, FQGNSA. V lost 5 bases, J lost 4 bases, and 12 bases stayed unmatched. This CDR3 is CASSTGLGGAADTQYF. The CDR3 DNA reads as TGTGCCAGCAGCACAGGATTGGGAGGGGCCGCAGATACGCAGTATTTT.

The rearrangement links TRBV10-3 to TRBJ1-2; 8 nucleotides agree with TRBD1. The J segment lost 7 bases and the V segment lost 2 bases, leaving 15 bases of the junction unmatched. CDR3 length: 17 residues. Germline V gives CDR1 ENHRY, CDR2 SYGVKD. CDR3 region: CAISEVVWAGGFGGYTF. CDR3 bases: TGTGCCATCAGTGAGGTTGTCTGGGCAGGGGGCTTCGGTGGCTACACCTTC.

The gene calls are TRBV11-2 and TRBJ2-3, with TRBD1 as a possible D gene (5 bases). Germline CDR1 SGHAT, CDR2 FQNNGV. CDR3 length equals 16 residues. The V end was cut by 1 base, the J end by 5 bases, with 16 bases between. The CDR3 sequence: CASSLALGREQDTQYF. The CDR3 DNA reads as TGTGCCAGCAGCTTAGCCTTGGGCAGGGAACAAGATACGCAGTATTTT.